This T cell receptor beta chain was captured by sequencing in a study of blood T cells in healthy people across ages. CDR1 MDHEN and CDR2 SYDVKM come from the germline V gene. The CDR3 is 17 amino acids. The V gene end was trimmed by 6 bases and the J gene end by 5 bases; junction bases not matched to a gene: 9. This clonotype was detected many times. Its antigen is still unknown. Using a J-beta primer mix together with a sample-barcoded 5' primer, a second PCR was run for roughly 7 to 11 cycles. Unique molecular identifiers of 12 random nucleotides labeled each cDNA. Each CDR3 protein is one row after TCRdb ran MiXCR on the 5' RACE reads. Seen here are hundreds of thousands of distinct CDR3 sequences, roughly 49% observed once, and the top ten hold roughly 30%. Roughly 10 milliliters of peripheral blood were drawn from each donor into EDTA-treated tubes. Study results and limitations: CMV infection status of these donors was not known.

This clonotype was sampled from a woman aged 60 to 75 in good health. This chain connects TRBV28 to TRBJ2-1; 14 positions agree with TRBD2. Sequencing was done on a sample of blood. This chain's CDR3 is CASRGTSGSTPHNEQFF. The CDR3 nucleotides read TGTGCCAGCAGAGGGACTAGCGGGAGTACCCCCCACAATGAGCAGTTCTTC.